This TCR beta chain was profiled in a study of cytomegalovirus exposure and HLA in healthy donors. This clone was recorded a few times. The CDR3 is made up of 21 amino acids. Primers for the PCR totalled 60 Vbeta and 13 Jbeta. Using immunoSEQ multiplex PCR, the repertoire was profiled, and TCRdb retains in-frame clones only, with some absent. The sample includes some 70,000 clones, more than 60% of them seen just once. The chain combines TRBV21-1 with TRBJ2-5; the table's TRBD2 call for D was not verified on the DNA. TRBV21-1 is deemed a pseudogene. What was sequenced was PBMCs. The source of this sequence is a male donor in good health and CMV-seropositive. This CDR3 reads CASSKNRTRADGRAVQETQYF. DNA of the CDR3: TGTGCCAGCAGCAAAAATCGAACCCGGGCCGACGGGAGGGCCGTCCAAGAGACCCAGTACTTC.